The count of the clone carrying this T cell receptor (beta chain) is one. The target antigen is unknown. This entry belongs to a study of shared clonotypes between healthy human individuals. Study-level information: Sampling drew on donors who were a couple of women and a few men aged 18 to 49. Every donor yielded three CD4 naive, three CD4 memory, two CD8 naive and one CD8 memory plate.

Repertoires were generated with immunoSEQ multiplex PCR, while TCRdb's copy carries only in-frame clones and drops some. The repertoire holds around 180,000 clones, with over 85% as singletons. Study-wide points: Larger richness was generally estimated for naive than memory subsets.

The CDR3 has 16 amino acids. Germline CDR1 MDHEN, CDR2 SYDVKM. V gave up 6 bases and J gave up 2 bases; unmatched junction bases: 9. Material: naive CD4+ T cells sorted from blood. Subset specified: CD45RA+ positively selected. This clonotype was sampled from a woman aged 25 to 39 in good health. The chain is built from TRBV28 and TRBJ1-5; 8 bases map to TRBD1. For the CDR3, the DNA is TGTGCCAGCAGCCCAAGCGACAGGGGTCGCAATCAGCCCCAGCATTTT. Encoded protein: CASSPSDRGRNQPQHF.